These 22 T cell receptor beta chains share one sample of origin, sequenced in a study of cytomegalovirus exposure and HLA in healthy donors. PCR employed 60 Vbeta and 13 Jbeta primers. Sequencing used immunoSEQ multiplex PCR; TCRdb keeps in-frame clones, though not all of them. The repertoire consists of fewer than 250,000 clones, with approximately 86% occurring once and the leading ten covering approximately 1.7%. The sample taken for sequencing was PBMCs. These receptors all stem from a woman aged 18-29 years in good health and CMV-seronegative.

The chain has TRBV13 and TRBJ1-5; weak D call: TRBD1 (5 bases). Germline V gene sequence: CDR1 PRHDT, CDR2 FYEKMQ (reference sequence). The CDR3 is 14 residues long. Trimming stripped 1 base from V and 1 base from J, with 5 bases between. CDR3 nucleotide sequence: TGTGCCAGCAGCTTAGACAGGAGCAATCAGCCCCAGCATTTT. Its translation: CASSLDRSNQPQHF.

V gene TRBV7-9 combines with J gene TRBJ2-3, with a possible D match to TRBD1 (6 bases). The CDR3 consists of 15 residues. V was shortened by 4 bases and J by 2 bases, with 13 bases between the two germline ends. Per the germline V gene, CDR1 is SEHNR and CDR2 is FQNEAQ (reference sequence). The CDR3 sequence: CASSYGQGNTDTQYF. DNA for the CDR3: TGTGCCAGCAGCTACGGCCAGGGGAACACAGATACGCAGTATTTT.

This clone was seen only a few times. V and J are TRBV18 and TRBJ2-3; D perhaps matches TRBD1 (6 bases). CDR1 is KGHSH and CDR2 is LQKENI in the germline V gene. V lost 2 bases to trimming and J lost 4 bases, with 10 bases between them. CDR3 size: 14 residues. CDR3 in amino acids: CASSPNRASDTQYF. The CDR3 region has the DNA TGTGCCAGCTCACCAAACAGGGCCTCAGATACGCAGTATTTT.

This clone was recorded once. The gene calls are TRBV19 and TRBJ2-7, with D uncertain. V lost 8 bases and J 2 bases, leaving 10 bases between the germline ends. Germline values: CDR1 LNHDA, CDR2 SQIVND (reference sequence). The CDR3 spans 12 residues. CDR3 amino acids: CASSRVAYEQYF. The CDR3 coding sequence is TGTGCCAGTTCCCGGGTAGCCTACGAGCAGTACTTC. Supplemented by reference TRBV19 and TRBJ2-7, the full variable domain reads DGGITQSPKYLFRKEGQNVTLSCEQNLNHDAMYWYRQDPGQGLRLIYYSQIVNDFQKGDIAEGYSVSREKKESFPLTVTSAQKNPTAFYLCASSRVAYEQYFGPGTRLTVT.

V is TRBV6-6 and J is TRBJ2-1; tentative D call: TRBD1 (5 bases). The CDR3 runs 11 residues. Germline values: CDR1 MNHNY, CDR2 SVGAGI (reference sequence). The V gene lost 6 bases and the J gene lost 12 bases, with 12 bases spanning the gap. The CDR3 DNA reads TGTGCCAGCAGGACCGCCCAGGGGCAGTTCTTC. The encoded protein is CASRTAQGQFF.

This clone was seen a single time. The chain employs TRBV7-2 and TRBJ2-7, with 10 bases that match TRBD2. CDR1 is SGHTA and CDR2 is FQGNSA in the germline V gene. The CDR3 extends over 15 amino acids. The J segment lost 5 bases and the V segment lost 1 base, leaving 5 bases of the junction unmatched. DNA of the CDR3: TGTGCCAGCAGCTTAGTGCTAGCGGGAGACCACGAGCAGTACTTC. It encodes CASSLVLAGDHEQYF.

Remarks on this clone: Germline is not matched at one junction end, which may reflect a read error. V and J are TRBV7-9 and TRBJ1-2; TRBD1 aligns across 12 bases. The germline V gene has CDR1 SEHNR and CDR2 FQNEAQ (reference sequence). The CDR3 contains 16 residues. The CDR3 sequence: CASSLAGTGGNCGYTF. The CDR3 DNA sequence: TGTGCCAGCAGCTTAGCCGGGACAGGGGGCAACTGTGGCTACACCTTC.

V is TRBV30 and J is TRBJ2-7; 8 positions match TRBD1. The ends lost 0 bases at V and 6 bases at J; junction bases unmatched: 1. This CDR3 spans 12 amino acids. CDR1 and CDR2 (germline): GTSNPN, SVGIG (reference sequence). The CDR3 sequence: CAWSVTGVEQYF. CDR3 DNA sequence: TGTGCCTGGAGTGTGACAGGGGTCGAGCAGTACTTC.

The V call is TRBV10-3, the J call TRBJ2-7; TRBD2 aligns across 14 bases. There are 17 residues in the CDR3. Germline CDR1 and CDR2: ENHRY and SYGVKD. J was trimmed by 7 bases and V by 5 bases; bases with no gene match: 13. The CDR3 coding sequence is TGTGCCATCAGTCCGGGACTAGCGGGAGCCCGTCGGGGAGAGCAGTACTTC. This codes for CAISPGLAGARRGEQYF.

CDR3 sequence: CASSPRQDDGYTF. The CDR3 DNA follows: TGTGCCAGCTCACCCCGACAGGATGATGGCTACACCTTC. The chain has TRBV18 and TRBJ1-2; D possibly corresponds to TRBD1 (6 bases). This CDR3 contains 13 residues. The V end was cut by 3 bases, the J end by 6 bases, with 11 bases between. Germline assignment: CDR1 KGHSH and CDR2 LQKENI.

The chain couples TRBV6-5 to TRBJ1-2; D unresolved. V was clipped by 7 bases and J by 6 bases, with 15 bases between them. The CDR3 contains 13 residues. Germline V gene sequence: CDR1 MNHEY, CDR2 SVGAGI. The CDR3 here is CASTDPGVDGYTF. The CDR3 DNA reads TGTGCCAGCACCGACCCCGGGGTCGATGGCTACACCTTC.

V is TRBV21-1 and J is TRBJ2-7; the table calls TRBD2, which could not be checked here. TRBV21-1 is termed a pseudogene. The CDR3 has 19 residues. The CDR3 is CASSIRPPRSGRTTYEQYF. DNA for the CDR3: TGTGCCAGCAGCATTCGGCCCCCCCGGAGCGGGAGGACGACCTACGAGCAGTACTTC.

In the case of this clone: The junction departs from the called germline gene at one end, perhaps through a read error. CDR3 protein: CSSSSLAGGGANVLTF. The CDR3 DNA reads as TGTTCCAGCAGCTCCCTTGCAGGGGGTGGGGCCAACGTCCTGACTTTC. The V gene is TRBV7-9, the J gene TRBJ2-6, with 7 bases lining up with TRBD1. This CDR3 has 16 amino acids. CDR1 and CDR2 from the germline V gene are SEHNR and FQNEAQ (reference sequence).

This clone was observed once. Additional DNA sequences in this sample encode the identical CDR3. The CDR3 region has the DNA TGTGCCAGCAGTGGACAACAGAATCAGCCCCAGCATTTT. Its translation is CASSGQQNQPQHF. The chain links TRBV6-5 to TRBJ1-5; tentatively, D is TRBD1 (5 bases). V lost 5 bases, J lost 4 bases, and 9 bases lay in between. The germline gives CDR1 MNHEY, CDR2 SVGAGI. This CDR3 spans 13 amino acids.

The chain links TRBV19 to TRBJ1-1; D unresolved. Per germline, CDR1 LNHDA and CDR2 SQIVND (reference sequence). The CDR3 contains 16 residues. V was cut by 2 bases and J by 0 bases, with 13 bases left in between. This CDR3 is CASSIWAPGMNTEAFF. The CDR3 DNA sequence: TGTGCCAGTAGTATATGGGCCCCGGGGATGAACACTGAAGCTTTCTTT.

J is TRBJ1-1 and V is TRBV6-1, with 8 bases matching TRBD1. The CDR3 sequence is 13 residues long. V shed 5 bases, J shed 4 bases, and the junction held 3 bases outside the gene matches. Germline CDR1 reads MNHNS; CDR2 reads SASEGT. In DNA form, the CDR3 reads TGTGCCAGCAGTAGTACAGGGGGCACTGAAGCTTTCTTT. Protein: CASSSTGGTEAFF.

The genes are TRBV4-1 and TRBJ2-5; TRBD1 matches at 11 bases. The end of the DNA is better explained by TRBJ2-7, so the J call may be wrong. The CDR3 loop spans 16 amino acids. Germline V gene sequence: CDR1 MGHRA, CDR2 YSYEKL. CDR3 DNA: TGCGCCAGCAGCCAAGATCCGGGACAGGGGGCCTACGAGCAGTACTTC. Its translation: CASSQDPGQGAYEQYF.

The chain recombines TRBV10-3 with TRBJ1-2, with 10 bases identical to TRBD1. Germline V gives CDR1 ENHRY, CDR2 SYGVKD. V gave up 6 bases and J gave up 2 bases; unmatched junction bases: 3. This CDR3 is 14 amino acids long. CDR3 bases: TGTGCCATCAGAGACAGGGGGCCCAACTATGGCTACACCTTC. Translation: CAIRDRGPNYGYTF.

The V call is TRBV9, the J call TRBJ2-7; TRBD2 matches at 10 bases. Trimming removed 3 bases from V and 3 bases from J; junction bases left unmatched: 9. CDR1 is SGDLS and CDR2 is YYNGEE in the germline V gene. The CDR3 covers 16 residues. CDR3 residues: CASSADSSGGFYEQYF. The DNA of the CDR3 is TGTGCCAGCAGCGCCGACTCTAGCGGGGGTTTCTACGAGCAGTACTTC. Together with reference TRBV9 and TRBJ2-7, the CDR3 gives the full variable domain: DSGVTQTPKHLITATGQRVTLRCSPRSGDLSVYWYQQSLDQGLQFLIQYYNGEERAKGNILERFSAQQFPDLHSELNLSSLELGDSALYFCASSADSSGGFYEQYFGPGTRLTVT.

This sequence joins TRBV13 and TRBJ2-7; TRBD2 matches at 7 bases. The J segment lost 4 bases and the V segment lost 3 bases, leaving 6 bases of the junction unmatched. In germline, CDR1 is PRHDT, CDR2 FYEKMQ (reference sequence). This CDR3 comprises 14 residues. The CDR3 reads CASSLGLAAYEQYF. The CDR3 bases are TGTGCCAGCAGCTTGGGGCTAGCGGCATACGAGCAGTACTTC.

The chain recombines TRBV5-6 with TRBJ2-5, with 8 bases lining up with TRBD2. After removal of 5 bases from V and 5 bases from J, the junction contained 8 bases not matched to a gene. CDR3 length: 14 amino acids. Germline V CDR1 and CDR2: SGHDT, YYEEEE. CDR3 nucleotides: TGTGCCAGCAGTTACCTAGCGGGTTATGAGACCCAGTACTTC. Translating gives CASSYLAGYETQYF.

CDR3 residues: CASSSQGGEDEKLFF. CDR3 sequence (DNA): TGTGCCAGCAGCTCCCAAGGGGGCGAGGATGAAAAACTGTTTTTT. V usage is TRBV7-9 and J usage is TRBJ1-4, with 7 bases aligning to TRBD1. Germline V CDR1 and CDR2: SEHNR, FQNEAQ (reference sequence). V trimming: 4 bases; J trimming: 6 bases; junction bases outside the gene matches: 8. CDR3 length: 15 amino acids.